This passage covers 15 T cell receptor beta chains from one sample sequenced in a study of CD8 T cells in ankylosing spondylitis. One entry per CDR3 protein results from TCRdb running MiXCR on the 5' RACE reads. The table lists about 250,000 distinct CDR3 sequences, roughly 32% of them singletons. Specimen: blood, either unsorted or a sorted T cell fraction (not recorded which). The receptors shown here come from a male donor with ankylosing spondylitis or in good health (not recorded which).

This clonotype showed up just a few times. Written as DNA, the CDR3 is TGTGCCAGCAGCTTAGGGTCGGCCCTGAACTATGGCTACACCTTC. Protein: CASSLGSALNYGYTF. This chain uses TRBV11-2 with TRBJ1-2; D unclear. Germline lookup yields CDR1 SGHAT and CDR2 FQNNGV. The CDR3 sequence is 15 residues long. V was trimmed by 1 base and J by 2 bases, leaving 11 bases between them. Full variable domain (outside the CDR3, taken from reference TRBV11-2 and TRBJ1-2): EAGVAQSPRYKIIEKRQSVAFWCNPISGHATLYWYQQILGQGPKLLIQFQNNGVVDDSQLPKDRFSAERLKGVDSTLKIQPAKLEDSAVYLCASSLGSALNYGYTFGSGTRLTVV.

This clonotype was counted between two and nine times. The rearrangement uses TRBV7-3 and TRBJ2-3, with TRBD1 matching over 8 bases. Germline V gene lookup returns CDR1 SGHTA and CDR2 FQGTGA. V lost 6 bases to trimming and J lost 2 bases; unmatched junction nucleotides: 4. This CDR3 comprises 14 residues. As DNA, the CDR3 is TGTGCCAGCAGTCCGGGACAGGCCACAGATACGCAGTATTTT. Amino acids: CASSPGQATDTQYF.

This clonotype was counted only a few times. The rearrangement joins TRBV7-2 to TRBJ2-1; 15 bases match TRBD2. The ends lost 4 bases at V and 11 bases at J; junction bases unmatched: 3. The CDR3 totals 14 residues. Germline V gene data show CDR1 as SGHTA and CDR2 as FQGNSA. The CDR3 protein is CASSSGLAGGQQFF. CDR3 DNA sequence: TGTGCCAGCAGCTCGGGACTAGCGGGGGGACAGCAGTTCTTC.

The CDR3 here is CASSFPQGRNTGELFF. Here the CDR3 DNA reads TGTGCCAGCAGCTTTCCTCAGGGAAGGAACACCGGGGAGCTGTTTTTT. The chain uses TRBV11-2 and TRBJ2-2; the D gene is possibly TRBD1 (5 bases). The germline V gene has CDR1 SGHAT and CDR2 FQNNGV. The CDR3 has 16 amino acids. Trimming removed 3 bases from V and 1 base from J, with 12 bases in between.

This clonotype was found a few times. The chain combines TRBV27 with TRBJ2-7; a weak D match, TRBD2 (5 bases). Deletions cut 2 bases from V and 4 bases from J, with 9 bases between. The germline CDR1 and CDR2 sequences are MNHEY and SMNVEV (reference sequence). The CDR3 has 13 amino acids. CDR3 residues: CASSLVSGYEQYF. CDR3 coding DNA: TGTGCCAGCAGTTTAGTATCGGGGTACGAGCAGTACTTC.

This clonotype turned up a few times. The rearrangement joins TRBV29-1 to TRBJ2-2; D could derive from TRBD1 or TRBD2 (5 bases each). The CDR3 runs 13 residues. The ends were cut back, 4 bases at V and 6 bases at J, with 12 bases in the middle. CDR1 SQVTM and CDR2 ANQGSEA come from the germline V gene. CDR3 loop: CSVGAGRAGELFF. In DNA, the CDR3 is TGCAGCGTTGGGGCAGGGCGGGCCGGGGAGCTGTTTTTT.

The rearrangement links TRBV18 to TRBJ1-5, with D tentatively TRBD1 (5 bases). This CDR3 is 17 amino acids long. Germline V lookup: CDR1 KGHSH, CDR2 LQKENI. Between the trimmed V and J ends, which lost 0 bases and 1 base, there was a span of 13 bases. CDR3 loop: CASSPPKAGGSNQPQHF. CDR3 bases: TGTGCCAGCTCACCACCGAAAGCTGGGGGAAGCAATCAGCCCCAGCATTTT.

The V and J genes are TRBV7-2 and TRBJ2-5; D remains unclear. The V gene's germline CDR1 is SGHTA and CDR2 FQGNSA. V dropped 3 bases and J dropped 3 bases, with 8 bases sitting between them. The CDR3 sequence is 13 residues long. The chain's CDR3 is CASSLWQKETQYF. CDR3 DNA: TGTGCCAGCAGCTTGTGGCAGAAAGAGACCCAGTACTTC.

This chain joins TRBV20-1 and TRBJ2-5; D is undetermined. There are 12 residues in the CDR3. Trimming cost V 0 bases and J 5 bases, with 7 bases left between them. The V gene's germline CDR1 is DFQATT and CDR2 SNEGSKA (reference sequence). In nucleotides, the CDR3 is TGCAGTGCTAGAGAATGGGCGGAGACCCAGTACTTC. Its translation: CSAREWAETQYF.

The V gene is TRBV20-1, the J gene TRBJ2-1; D possibly corresponds to TRBD2 (7 bases). Looked up from germline, CDR1 is DFQATT and CDR2 is SNEGSKA (reference sequence). Trimming removed 0 bases from V and 3 bases from J, with 15 bases in between. The CDR3 covers 16 residues. The DNA for the CDR3 is TGCAGTGCTAGAGAGAGGCGGGGGCCTGTCTACAATGAGCAGTTCTTC. Translated: CSARERRGPVYNEQFF.

V usage is TRBV7-2 and J usage is TRBJ2-3; tentatively, D is TRBD2 (5 bases). V was clipped by 5 bases and J by 4 bases, with 16 bases between them. This CDR3 has 15 amino acids. Germline CDR1 reads SGHTA; CDR2 reads FQGNSA. The CDR3 loop reads CASSRPPGMADTQYF. The CDR3 coding sequence is TGTGCCAGCAGCCGCCCCCCGGGGATGGCAGATACGCAGTATTTT.

V usage is TRBV29-1 and J usage is TRBJ2-1; 8 nucleotides line up with TRBD1. From germline, CDR1 is SQVTM and CDR2 ANQGSEA. The ends lost 5 bases at V and 1 base at J; junction bases unmatched: 7. The CDR3 length is 15 residues. Written as DNA, the CDR3 is TGCAGCGTTACGAAGACAGGGGCTTCCTACAATGAGCAGTTCTTC. Protein sequence: CSVTKTGASYNEQFF.

This clonotype was seen only a few times. The gene calls are TRBV5-1 and TRBJ2-5; tentatively, D is TRBD1 (6 bases). The CDR3 extends over 13 amino acids. V lost 7 bases to trimming and J lost 0 bases, with 10 bases between them. Germline V gene sequence: CDR1 SGHRS, CDR2 YFSETQ. This CDR3 reads CASGNRDQETQYF. The CDR3, as DNA: TGCGCCAGCGGTAACAGGGACCAAGAGACCCAGTACTTC.

This clonotype showed up just once. The rearrangement joins TRBV6-1 to TRBJ1-1; D not certain. Looked up from germline, CDR1 is MNHNS and CDR2 is SASEGT. The CDR3 sequence is 13 residues long. V was clipped by 0 bases and J by 3 bases, with 5 bases between them. The CDR3 sequence: CASSEARYTEAFF. In nucleotides, the CDR3 is TGTGCCAGCAGTGAAGCACGGTACACTGAAGCTTTCTTT.

This clonotype was counted ten times or more. CDR3 nucleotide sequence: TGCAGCGTCAGGAATCCAGGGGCCAGCTCCTACAATGAGCAGTTCTTC. Amino acids: CSVRNPGASSYNEQFF. V usage is TRBV29-1 and J usage is TRBJ2-1; weak D call: TRBD1 (6 bases). The CDR3 is made up of 16 amino acids. Germline V gene data show CDR1 as SQVTM and CDR2 as ANQGSEA. V was clipped by 6 bases and J by 0 bases, with 18 bases between them.